This entry is about one T cell receptor (beta chain). In germline, CDR1 is SGHAT, CDR2 FQNNGV. This CDR3 comprises 15 residues. Trimming stripped 0 bases from V and 0 bases from J, with 8 bases between. The data are from a study of blood T cell repertoires in COVID-19. Study in general: The United States, Italy and Spain provided the acute and convalescent COVID-19 samples. From T cells, B-cell-depleted T cells, or PBMCs came the material, which was cDNA or gDNA.

Per the original data handling: Reference gene primer amplification in the assay estimated nucleated cell counts. Profiled with immunoSEQ multiplex PCR; TCRdb holds only in-frame clones, not every one. The V and J calls and clone size are taken from that table; D and trimming were inferred from the DNA. The data contain some 140,000 clones, about 76% of them singletons. The chain links TRBV11-2 to TRBJ1-1; D is perhaps TRBD1 (5 bases). The TCR comes from an elderly man with acute or convalescent COVID-19. Sequencing was done on a sample of peripheral blood. The CDR3 protein is CASSLDRVMNTEAFF. CDR3 in DNA: TGTGCCAGCAGCTTAGACAGGGTCATGAACACTGAAGCTTTCTTT.